This TCR beta chain came from a study of tumor-infiltrating lymphocytes in localized non-small cell lung cancer. Study background: The cohort mixed smokers and never-smokers, several histologies, and some post-neoadjuvant-chemotherapy samples. Resected tumor was paired with non-adjacent uninvolved lung from the same patient.

Whole-study findings and limits: T-cell fraction did not differ between immunotypes IM1 and IM2. TCRbeta sequencing showed higher T cell infiltration in tumors than uninvolved lung.

Method: immunoSEQ multiplex PCR; TCRdb's copy keeps in-frame clones and lacks some. The sample lists about 16,000 clones; roughly 80% were seen once. Note on this clone: Its antigen is undetermined.

The CDR3 runs to 12 residues. CDR1 and CDR2 from the germline V gene are SGHAT and FQNNGV. V was clipped by 5 bases and J by 5 bases, with 9 bases between them. Sequencing was performed on lung tumor tissue. V and J are TRBV11-2 and TRBJ1-2; D might be TRBD1 (6 bases). The receptor was isolated from a human donor with non-small cell lung cancer. The CDR3 coding sequence is TGTGCCAGCAGCGCAACAGGGTATGGCTACACCTTC. Protein: CASSATGYGYTF.